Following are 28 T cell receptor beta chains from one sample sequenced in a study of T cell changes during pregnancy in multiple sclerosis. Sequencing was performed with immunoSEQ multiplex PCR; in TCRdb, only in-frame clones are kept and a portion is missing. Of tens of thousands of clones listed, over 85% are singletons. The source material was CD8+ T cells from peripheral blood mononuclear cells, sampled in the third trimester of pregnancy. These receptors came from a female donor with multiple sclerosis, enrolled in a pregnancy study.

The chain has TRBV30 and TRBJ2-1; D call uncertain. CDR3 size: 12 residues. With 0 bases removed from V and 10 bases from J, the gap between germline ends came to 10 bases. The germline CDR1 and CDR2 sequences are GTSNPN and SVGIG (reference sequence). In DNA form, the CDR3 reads TGTGCCTGGAGTGTACATACCCGAGAGCAGTTCTTC. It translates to CAWSVHTREQFF.

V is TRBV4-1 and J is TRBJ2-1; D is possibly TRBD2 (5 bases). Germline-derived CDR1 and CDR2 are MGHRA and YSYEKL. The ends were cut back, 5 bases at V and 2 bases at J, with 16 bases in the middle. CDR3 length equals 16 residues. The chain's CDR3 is CASSTRTEGPYNEQFF. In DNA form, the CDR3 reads TGCGCCAGCAGCACCCGAACAGAGGGTCCCTACAATGAGCAGTTCTTC.

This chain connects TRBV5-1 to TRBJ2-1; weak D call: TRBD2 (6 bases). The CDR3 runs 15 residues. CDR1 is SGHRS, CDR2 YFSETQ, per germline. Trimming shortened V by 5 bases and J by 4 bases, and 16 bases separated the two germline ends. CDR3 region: CASRDPGGVYNEQFF. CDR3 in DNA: TGCGCCAGCAGGGACCCAGGCGGGGTTTACAATGAGCAGTTCTTC.

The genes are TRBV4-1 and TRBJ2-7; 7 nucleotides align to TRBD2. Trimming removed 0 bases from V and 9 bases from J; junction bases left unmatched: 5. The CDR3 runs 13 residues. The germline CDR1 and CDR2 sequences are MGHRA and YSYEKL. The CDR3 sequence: CASSQEGRAGQYF. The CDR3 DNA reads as TGCGCCAGCAGCCAAGAAGGGAGGGCCGGGCAGTACTTC.

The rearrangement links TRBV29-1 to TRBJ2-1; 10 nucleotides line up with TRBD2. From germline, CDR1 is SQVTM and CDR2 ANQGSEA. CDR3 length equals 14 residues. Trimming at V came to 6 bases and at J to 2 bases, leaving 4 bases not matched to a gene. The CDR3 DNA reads TGCAGCGTACTTGGACTAGCGGCCTACAATGAGCAGTTCTTC. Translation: CSVLGLAAYNEQFF.

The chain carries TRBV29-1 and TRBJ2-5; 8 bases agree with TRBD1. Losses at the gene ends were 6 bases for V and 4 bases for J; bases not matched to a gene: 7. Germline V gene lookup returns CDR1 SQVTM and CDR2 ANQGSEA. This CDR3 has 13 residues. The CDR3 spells CSVLTGEGETQYF. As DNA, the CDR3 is TGCAGCGTGCTGACAGGGGAAGGAGAGACCCAGTACTTC.

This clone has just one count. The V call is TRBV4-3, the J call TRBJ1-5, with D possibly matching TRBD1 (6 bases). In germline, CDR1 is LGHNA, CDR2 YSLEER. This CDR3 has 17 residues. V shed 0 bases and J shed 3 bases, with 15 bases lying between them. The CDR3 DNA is TGCGCCAGCAGCCAAGATCGGTCCTCAGGGGCCAATCAGCCCCAGCATTTT. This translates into CASSQDRSSGANQPQHF.

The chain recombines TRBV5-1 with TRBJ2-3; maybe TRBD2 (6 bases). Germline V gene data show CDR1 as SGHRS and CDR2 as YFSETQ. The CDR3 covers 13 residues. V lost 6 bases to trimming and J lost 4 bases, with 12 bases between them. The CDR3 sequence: CASKEGAADTQYF. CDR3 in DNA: TGCGCCAGCAAGGAGGGAGCCGCAGATACGCAGTATTTT.

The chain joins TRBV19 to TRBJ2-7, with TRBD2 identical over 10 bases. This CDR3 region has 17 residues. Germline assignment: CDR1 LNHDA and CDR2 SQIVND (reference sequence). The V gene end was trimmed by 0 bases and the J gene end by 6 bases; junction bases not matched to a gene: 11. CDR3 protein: CASSIDISASGSSEQYF. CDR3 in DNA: TGTGCCAGTAGTATAGACATCTCGGCTAGCGGGAGCTCCGAGCAGTACTTC.

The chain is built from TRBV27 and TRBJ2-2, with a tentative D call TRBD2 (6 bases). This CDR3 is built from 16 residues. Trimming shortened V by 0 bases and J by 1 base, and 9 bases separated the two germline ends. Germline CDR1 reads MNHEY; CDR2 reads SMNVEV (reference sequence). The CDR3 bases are TGTGCCAGCAGTTTATCCGGCGGGATGAACACCGGGGAGCTGTTTTTT. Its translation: CASSLSGGMNTGELFF.

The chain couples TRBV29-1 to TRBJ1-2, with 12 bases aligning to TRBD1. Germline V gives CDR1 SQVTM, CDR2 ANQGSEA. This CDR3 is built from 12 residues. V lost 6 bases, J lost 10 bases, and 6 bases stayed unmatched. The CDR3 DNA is TGCAGCGTGGGACAGGGGGCTGAAGACTACACCTTC. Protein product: CSVGQGAEDYTF.

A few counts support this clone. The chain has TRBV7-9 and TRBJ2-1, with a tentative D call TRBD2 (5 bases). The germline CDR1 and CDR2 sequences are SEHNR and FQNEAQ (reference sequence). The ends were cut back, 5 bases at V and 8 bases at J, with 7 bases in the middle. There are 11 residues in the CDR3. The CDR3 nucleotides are TGTGCCAGCAGCCGGGGTGATGAGCAGTTCTTC. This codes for CASSRGDEQFF.

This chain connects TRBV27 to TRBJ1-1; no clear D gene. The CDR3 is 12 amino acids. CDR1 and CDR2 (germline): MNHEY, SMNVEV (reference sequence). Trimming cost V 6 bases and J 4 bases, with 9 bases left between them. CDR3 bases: TGTGCCAGCAGCTTACTCGGCACTGAAGCTTTCTTT. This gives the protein CASSLLGTEAFF.

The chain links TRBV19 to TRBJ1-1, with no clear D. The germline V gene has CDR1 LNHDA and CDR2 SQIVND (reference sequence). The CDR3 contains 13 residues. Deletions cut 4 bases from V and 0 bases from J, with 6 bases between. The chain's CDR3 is CASSTTVNTEAFF. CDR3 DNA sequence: TGTGCCAGTAGTACAACAGTGAACACTGAAGCTTTCTTT.

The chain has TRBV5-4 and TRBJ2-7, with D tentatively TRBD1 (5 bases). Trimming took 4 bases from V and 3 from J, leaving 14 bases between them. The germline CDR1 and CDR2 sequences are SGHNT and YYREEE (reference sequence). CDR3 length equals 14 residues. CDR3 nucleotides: TGTGCCAGCAGCCAATTGTACAGGAACTACGAGCAGTACTTC. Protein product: CASSQLYRNYEQYF. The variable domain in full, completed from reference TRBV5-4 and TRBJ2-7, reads ETGVTQSPTHLIKTRGQQVTLRCSSQSGHNTVSWYQQALGQGPQFIFQYYREEENGRGNFPPRFSGLQFPNYSSELNVNALELDDSALYLCASSQLYRNYEQYFGPGTRLTVT.

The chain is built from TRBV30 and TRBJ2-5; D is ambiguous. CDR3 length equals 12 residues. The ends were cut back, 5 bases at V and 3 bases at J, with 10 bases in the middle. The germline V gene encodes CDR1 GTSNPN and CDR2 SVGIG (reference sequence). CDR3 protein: CAWGRIEETQYF. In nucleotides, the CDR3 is TGTGCCTGGGGTCGTATAGAAGAGACCCAGTACTTC. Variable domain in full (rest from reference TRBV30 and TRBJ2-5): SQTIHQWPATLVQPVGSPLSLECTVEGTSNPNLYWYRQAAGRGLQLLFYSVGIGQISSEVPQNLSASRPQDRQFILSSKKLLLSDSGFYLCAWGRIEETQYFGPGTRLLVL.

In DNA form, the CDR3 reads TGTGCCATCAGTGAGCTCGGGGGGCGGACAGATACGCAGTATTTT. This translates into CAISELGGRTDTQYF. This chain links TRBV10-3 with TRBJ2-3; a possible D gene is TRBD2 (7 bases). V dropped 2 bases and J dropped 3 bases, with 12 bases sitting between them. CDR1 and CDR2 (germline): ENHRY, SYGVKD. CDR3 size: 15 residues.

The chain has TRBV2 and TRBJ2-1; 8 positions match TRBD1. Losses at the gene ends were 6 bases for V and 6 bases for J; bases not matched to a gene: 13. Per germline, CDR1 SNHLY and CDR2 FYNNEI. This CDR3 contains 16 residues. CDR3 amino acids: CASREGPTGASNEQFF. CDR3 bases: TGTGCCAGCAGAGAGGGACCGACAGGGGCCAGCAATGAGCAGTTCTTC.

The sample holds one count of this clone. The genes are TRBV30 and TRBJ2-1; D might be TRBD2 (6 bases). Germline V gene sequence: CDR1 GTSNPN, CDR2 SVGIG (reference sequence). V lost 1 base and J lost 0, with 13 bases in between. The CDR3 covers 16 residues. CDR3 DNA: TGTGCCTGGAGTGATGATACGACTAGCTCCTACAATGAGCAGTTCTTC. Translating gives CAWSDDTTSSYNEQFF.

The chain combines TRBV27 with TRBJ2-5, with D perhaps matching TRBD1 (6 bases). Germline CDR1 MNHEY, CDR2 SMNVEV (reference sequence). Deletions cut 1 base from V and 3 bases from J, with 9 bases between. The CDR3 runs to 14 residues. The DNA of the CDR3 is TGTGCCAGCAGTTTATTGGACAGAAAAGAGACCCAGTACTTC. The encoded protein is CASSLLDRKETQYF.

The CDR3 DNA reads as TGTGCCAGCAGCCCCCCAAGGCGGGAAGGGGCAGATACGCAGTATTTT. The encoded protein is CASSPPRREGADTQYF. The chain uses TRBV7-2 and TRBJ2-3, with D tentatively TRBD2 (6 bases). Germline-derived CDR1 and CDR2 are SGHTA and FQGNSA. The CDR3 is 16 amino acids. The ends were cut back, 5 bases at V and 4 bases at J, with 19 bases in the middle.

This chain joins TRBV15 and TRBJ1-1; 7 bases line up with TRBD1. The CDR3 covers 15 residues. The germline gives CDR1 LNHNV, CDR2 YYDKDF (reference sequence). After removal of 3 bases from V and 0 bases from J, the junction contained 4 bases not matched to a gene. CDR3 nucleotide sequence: TGTGCCACCAGCAGGACGGGACAGCTGAACACTGAAGCTTTCTTT. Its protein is CATSRTGQLNTEAFF.

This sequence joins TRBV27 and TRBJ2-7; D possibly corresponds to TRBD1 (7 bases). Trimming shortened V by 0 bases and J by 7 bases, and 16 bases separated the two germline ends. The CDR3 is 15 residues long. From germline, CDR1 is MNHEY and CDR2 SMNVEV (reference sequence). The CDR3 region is CASSLSDQGGREQYF. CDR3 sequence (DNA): TGTGCCAGCAGTTTATCTGACCAGGGGGGAAGAGAGCAGTACTTC.

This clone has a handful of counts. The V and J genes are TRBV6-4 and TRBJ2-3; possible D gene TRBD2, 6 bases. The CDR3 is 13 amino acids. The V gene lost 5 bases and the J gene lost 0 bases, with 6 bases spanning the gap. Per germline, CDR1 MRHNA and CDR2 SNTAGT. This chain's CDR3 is CASSSGSTDTQYF. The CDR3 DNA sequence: TGTGCCAGCAGTAGCGGGAGCACAGATACGCAGTATTTT.

The DNA for the CDR3 is TGTGCCAGCAGCATCACCGGGGAGCTGTTTTTT. It encodes CASSITGELFF. The chain recombines TRBV28 with TRBJ2-2; D is undetermined. The CDR3 contains 11 residues. Germline CDR1 is MDHEN and CDR2 is SYDVKM. With 6 bases removed from V and 4 bases from J, the gap between germline ends came to 3 bases.

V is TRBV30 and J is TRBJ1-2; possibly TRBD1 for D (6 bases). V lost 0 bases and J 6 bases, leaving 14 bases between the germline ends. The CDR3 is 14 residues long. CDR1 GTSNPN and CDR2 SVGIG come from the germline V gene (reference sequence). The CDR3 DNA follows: TGTGCCTGGAGTGTACTTGGGGGGGCGGATGGCTACACCTTC. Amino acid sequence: CAWSVLGGADGYTF.

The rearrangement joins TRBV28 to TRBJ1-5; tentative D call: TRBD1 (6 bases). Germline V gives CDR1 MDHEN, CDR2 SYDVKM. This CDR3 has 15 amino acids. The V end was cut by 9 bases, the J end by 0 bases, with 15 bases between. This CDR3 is CASQTGAYSNQPQHF. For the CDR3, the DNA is TGTGCCAGTCAGACAGGAGCTTATAGCAATCAGCCCCAGCATTTT.

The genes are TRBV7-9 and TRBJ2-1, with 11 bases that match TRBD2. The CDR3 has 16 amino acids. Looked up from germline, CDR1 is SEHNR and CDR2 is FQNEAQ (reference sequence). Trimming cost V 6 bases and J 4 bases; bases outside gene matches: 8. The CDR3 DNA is TGTGCCAGCAGTCCGCCGGGACTAGCGGTGTACAATGAGCAGTTCTTC. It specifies CASSPPGLAVYNEQFF.